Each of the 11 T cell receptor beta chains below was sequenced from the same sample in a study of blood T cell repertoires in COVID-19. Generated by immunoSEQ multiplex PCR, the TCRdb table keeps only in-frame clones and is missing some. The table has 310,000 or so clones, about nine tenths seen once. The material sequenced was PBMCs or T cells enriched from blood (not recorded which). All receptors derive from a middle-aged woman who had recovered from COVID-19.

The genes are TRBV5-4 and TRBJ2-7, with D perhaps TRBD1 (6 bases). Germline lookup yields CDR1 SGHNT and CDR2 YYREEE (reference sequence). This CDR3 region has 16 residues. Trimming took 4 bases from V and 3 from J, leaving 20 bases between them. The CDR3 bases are TGTGCCAGCAGCCGAGGGGGTGGGGGAAGAGGCTACGAGCAGTACTTC. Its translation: CASSRGGGGRGYEQYF.

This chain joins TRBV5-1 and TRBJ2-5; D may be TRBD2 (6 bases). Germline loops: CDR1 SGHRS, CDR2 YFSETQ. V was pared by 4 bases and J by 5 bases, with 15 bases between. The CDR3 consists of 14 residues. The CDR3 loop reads CASSPGSPVETQYF. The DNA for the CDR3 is TGCGCCAGCAGCCCCGGGAGCCCCGTTGAGACCCAGTACTTC. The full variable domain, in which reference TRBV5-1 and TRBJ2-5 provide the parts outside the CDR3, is KAGVTQTPRYLIKTRGQQVTLSCSPISGHRSVSWYQQTPGQGLQFLFEYFSETQRNKGNFPGRFSGRQFSNSRSEMNVSTLELGDSALYLCASSPGSPVETQYFGPGTRLLVL.

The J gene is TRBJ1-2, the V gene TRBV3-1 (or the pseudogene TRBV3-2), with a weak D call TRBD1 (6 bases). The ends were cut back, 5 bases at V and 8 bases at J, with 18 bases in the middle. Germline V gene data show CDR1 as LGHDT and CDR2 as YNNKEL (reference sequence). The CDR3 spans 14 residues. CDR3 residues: CASSERGQLRGYTF. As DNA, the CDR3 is TGTGCCAGCAGCGAAAGAGGACAGCTACGAGGCTACACCTTC.

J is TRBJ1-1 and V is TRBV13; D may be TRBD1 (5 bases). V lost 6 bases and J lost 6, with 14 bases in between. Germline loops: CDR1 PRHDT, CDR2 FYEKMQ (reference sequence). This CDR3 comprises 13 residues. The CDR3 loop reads CASSYGGMAEAFF. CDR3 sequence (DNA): TGTGCCAGCAGTTACGGGGGAATGGCTGAAGCTTTCTTT.

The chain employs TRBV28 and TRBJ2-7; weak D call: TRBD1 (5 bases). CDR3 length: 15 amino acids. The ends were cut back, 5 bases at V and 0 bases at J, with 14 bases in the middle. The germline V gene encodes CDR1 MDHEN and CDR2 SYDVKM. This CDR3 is CASSPVDNGSYEQYF. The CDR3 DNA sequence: TGTGCCAGCAGTCCAGTGGACAATGGCTCCTACGAGCAGTACTTC.

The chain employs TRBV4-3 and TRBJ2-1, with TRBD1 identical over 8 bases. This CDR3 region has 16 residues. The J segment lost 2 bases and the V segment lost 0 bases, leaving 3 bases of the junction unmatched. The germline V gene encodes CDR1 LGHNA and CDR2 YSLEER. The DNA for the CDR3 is TGCGCCAGCAGCCAAGATTGGACAGGGACCTACAATGAGCAGTTCTTC. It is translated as CASSQDWTGTYNEQFF.

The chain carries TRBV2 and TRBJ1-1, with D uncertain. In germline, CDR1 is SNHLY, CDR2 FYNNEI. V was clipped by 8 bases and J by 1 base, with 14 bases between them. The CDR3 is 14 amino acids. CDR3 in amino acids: CASGGGRRNTEAFF. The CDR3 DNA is TGTGCCAGCGGAGGAGGGCGTCGGAACACTGAAGCTTTCTTT.

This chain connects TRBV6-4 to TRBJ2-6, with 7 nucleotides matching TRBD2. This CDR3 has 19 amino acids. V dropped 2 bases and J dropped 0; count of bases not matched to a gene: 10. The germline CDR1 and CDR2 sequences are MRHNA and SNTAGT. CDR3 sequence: CASSDRWRAGDSGANVLTF. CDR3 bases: TGTGCCAGCAGTGACCGGTGGCGGGCGGGGGACTCTGGGGCCAACGTCCTGACTTTC.

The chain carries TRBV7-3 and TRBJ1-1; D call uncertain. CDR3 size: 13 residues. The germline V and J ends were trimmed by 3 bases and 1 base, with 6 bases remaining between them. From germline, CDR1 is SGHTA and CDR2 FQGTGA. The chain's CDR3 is CASSFGENTEAFF. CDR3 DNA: TGTGCCAGCAGCTTTGGAGAGAACACTGAAGCTTTCTTT.

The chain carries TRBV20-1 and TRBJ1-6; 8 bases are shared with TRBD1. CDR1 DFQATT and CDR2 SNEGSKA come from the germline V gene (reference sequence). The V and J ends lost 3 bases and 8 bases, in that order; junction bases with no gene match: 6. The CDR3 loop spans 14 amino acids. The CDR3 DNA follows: TGCAGTGCTAGTAGGGCAGGGGGCGATTCACCCCTCCACTTT. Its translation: CSASRAGGDSPLHF.

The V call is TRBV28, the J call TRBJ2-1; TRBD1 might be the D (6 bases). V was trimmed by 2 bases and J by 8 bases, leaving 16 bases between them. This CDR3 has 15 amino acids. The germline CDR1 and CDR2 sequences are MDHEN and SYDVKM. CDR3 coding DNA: TGTGCCAGCAGTTTAGGTGGGGCAGGGGAGTATGAGCAGTTCTTC. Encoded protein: CASSLGGAGEYEQFF.